These 10 T cell receptor beta chains originate from one sample sequenced in a study of T cells in Graves' hyperthyroidism and ophthalmopathy. TCR beta CDR3 sequences were amplified from RNA transcripts. During a first-round RT-PCR of the TCR CDR3, the HTBI primer set was used. In TCRdb, the multiplex PCR reads were re-called with MiXCR into one record per CDR3 protein. The sample shows over 350,000 distinct CDR3 sequences, about 18% of them seen only once. Input material: blood. The source is a man younger than 30 with Graves' ophthalmopathy.

V gene TRBV5-1 combines with J gene TRBJ2-1; D possibly corresponds to TRBD2 (7 bases). This CDR3 spans 13 amino acids. The germline V gene has CDR1 SGHRS and CDR2 YFSETQ. V lost 4 bases and J lost 8, with 13 bases in between. The CDR3 region has the DNA TGCGCCAGCAGCGTGGGGGGGGCATATGAGCAGTTCTTC. It translates to CASSVGGAYEQFF. Looking up the rest from reference TRBV5-1 and TRBJ2-1 gives the full variable domain: KAGVTQTPRYLIKTRGQQVTLSCSPISGHRSVSWYQQTPGQGLQFLFEYFSETQRNKGNFPGRFSGRQFSNSRSEMNVSTLELGDSALYLCASSVGGAYEQFFGPGTRLTVL.

The gene calls are TRBV24-1 and TRBJ2-6; D may be TRBD1 (6 bases). The CDR3 is made up of 17 amino acids. The germline CDR1 and CDR2 sequences are KGHDR and SFDVKD. V lost 4 bases and J lost 0, with 12 bases in between. In nucleotides, the CDR3 is TGTGCCACCAGTGACCGGGTGGACAGCTCTGGGGCCAACGTCCTGACTTTC. Amino acid sequence: CATSDRVDSSGANVLTF.

V gene TRBV4-1 combines with J gene TRBJ1-3, with D perhaps matching TRBD1 (5 bases). The CDR3 length is 17 residues. CDR1 is MGHRA and CDR2 is YSYEKL in the germline V gene. V lost 3 bases to trimming and J lost 0 bases, with 15 bases between them. The CDR3 reads CASSQGKGRLSGNTIYF. The DNA of the CDR3 is TGCGCCAGCAGCCAGGGTAAGGGACGGCTCTCTGGAAACACCATATATTTT.

This clonotype was recorded a few times. The CDR3 here is CASSEGPDSGNTIYF. The CDR3 DNA follows: TGTGCCAGCAGTGAAGGGCCAGACTCTGGAAACACCATATATTTT. The V call is TRBV6-1, the J call TRBJ1-3; no firm D call. Trimming removed 1 base at V and 0 bases at J, with 7 bases between. The germline gives CDR1 MNHNS, CDR2 SASEGT. The CDR3 covers 15 residues.

This clonotype was seen at least ten times. The chain joins TRBV5-8 to TRBJ2-1; maybe TRBD1 (6 bases). This CDR3 spans 14 amino acids. V lost 0 bases and J lost 8, with 12 bases in between. Germline V gene sequence: CDR1 SGHTS, CDR2 YDEGEE. CDR3 DNA: TGTGCCAGCAGCTTGGAACAGGGTCTCGATGAGCAGTTCTTC. Its protein product is CASSLEQGLDEQFF. Full variable domain (remainder filled in from reference TRBV5-8 and TRBJ2-1): EAGVTQSPTHLIKTRGQQATLRCSPISGHTSVYWYQQALGLGLQFLLWYDEGEERNRGNFPPRFSGRQFPNYSSELNVNALELEDSALYLCASSLEQGLDEQFFGPGTRLTVL.

This clonotype was seen repeatedly, ten times or more. In DNA, the CDR3 is TGTGCCAGCATTCAGGCAGGGGAGGGGGAGACCCAGTACTTC. It specifies CASIQAGEGETQYF. This rearrangement joins TRBV12-3 or TRBV12-4 to TRBJ2-5, with a weak D call TRBD2 (7 bases). Trimming shortened V by 7 bases and J by 5 bases, and 17 bases separated the two germline ends. The CDR3 runs to 14 residues.

This clonotype was picked up a small number of times. The CDR3 loop is CASSAAGDPYEQYF. CDR3 coding DNA: TGTGCCAGCTCCGCAGCAGGGGACCCCTACGAGCAGTACTTC. This chain links TRBV18 with TRBJ2-7; maybe TRBD1 (6 bases). The CDR3 spans 14 residues. V lost 6 bases and J lost 2, with 14 bases in between. Germline CDR1 reads KGHSH; CDR2 reads LQKENI.

This clonotype was seen only a few times. The V gene is TRBV24-1, the J gene TRBJ1-1; D ambiguous. Germline-derived CDR1 and CDR2 are KGHDR and SFDVKD. CDR3 length: 12 residues. V shed 4 bases and J shed 2 bases, with 4 bases lying between them. The CDR3 is CATSEGNTEAFF. The CDR3 DNA sequence: TGTGCCACCAGTGAGGGAAACACTGAAGCTTTCTTT.

This clonotype was observed many times. The chain recombines TRBV5-1 with TRBJ2-3, with 9 bases identical to TRBD2. This CDR3 contains 15 residues. Per the germline V gene, CDR1 is SGHRS and CDR2 is YFSETQ. V was pared by 0 bases and J by 7 bases, with 6 bases of the junction left unmatched. CDR3: CASSLGVLAGYTQYF. The CDR3 DNA reads as TGCGCCAGCAGCTTGGGCGTTCTAGCGGGATATACGCAGTATTTT. Variable domain in full (rest from reference TRBV5-1 and TRBJ2-3): KAGVTQTPRYLIKTRGQQVTLSCSPISGHRSVSWYQQTPGQGLQFLFEYFSETQRNKGNFPGRFSGRQFSNSRSEMNVSTLELGDSALYLCASSLGVLAGYTQYFGPGTRLTVL.

The chain recombines TRBV20-1 with TRBJ2-1; D unclear. The CDR3 runs to 14 residues. V was pared by 6 bases and J by 0 bases, with 12 bases between. The germline CDR1 and CDR2 sequences are DFQATT and SNEGSKA (reference sequence). CDR3 amino acids: CSAETWSSYNEQFF. The CDR3 bases are TGCAGTGCAGAGACTTGGAGCTCCTACAATGAGCAGTTCTTC.